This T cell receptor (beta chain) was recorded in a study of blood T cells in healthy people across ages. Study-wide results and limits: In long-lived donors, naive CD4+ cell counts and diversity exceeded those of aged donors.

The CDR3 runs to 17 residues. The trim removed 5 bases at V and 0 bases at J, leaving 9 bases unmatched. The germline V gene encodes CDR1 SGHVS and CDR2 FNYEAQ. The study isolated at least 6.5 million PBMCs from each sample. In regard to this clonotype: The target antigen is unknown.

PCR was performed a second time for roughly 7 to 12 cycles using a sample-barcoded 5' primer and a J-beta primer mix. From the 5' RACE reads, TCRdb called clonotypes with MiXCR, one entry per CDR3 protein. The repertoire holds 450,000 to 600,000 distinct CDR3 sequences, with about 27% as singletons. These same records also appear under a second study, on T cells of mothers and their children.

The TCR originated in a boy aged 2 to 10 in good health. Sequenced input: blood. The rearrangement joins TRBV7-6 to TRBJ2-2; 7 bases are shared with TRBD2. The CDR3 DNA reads TGTGCCAGCAGCCTGTCTGCGGGGGACGCGAACACCGGGGAGCTGTTTTTT. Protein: CASSLSAGDANTGELFF.